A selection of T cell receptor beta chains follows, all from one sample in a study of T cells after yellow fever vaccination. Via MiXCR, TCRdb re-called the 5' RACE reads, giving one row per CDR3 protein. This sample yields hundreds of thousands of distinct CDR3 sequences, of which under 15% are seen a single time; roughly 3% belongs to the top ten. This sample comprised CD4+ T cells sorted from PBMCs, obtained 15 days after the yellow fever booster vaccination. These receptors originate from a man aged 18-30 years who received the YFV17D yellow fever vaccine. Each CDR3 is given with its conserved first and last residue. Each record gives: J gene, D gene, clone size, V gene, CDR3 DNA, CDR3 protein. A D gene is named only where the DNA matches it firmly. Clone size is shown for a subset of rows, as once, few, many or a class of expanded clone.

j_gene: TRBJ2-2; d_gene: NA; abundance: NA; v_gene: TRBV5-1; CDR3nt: TGCGCCAGCAGCAGGAATTCCGGGGAGCTGTTTTTT; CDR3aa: CASSRNSGELFF
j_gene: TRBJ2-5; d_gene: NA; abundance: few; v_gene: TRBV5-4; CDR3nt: TGTGCCAGCAGCCGTACAGAACAAGAGACCCAGTACTTC; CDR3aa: CASSRTEQETQYF
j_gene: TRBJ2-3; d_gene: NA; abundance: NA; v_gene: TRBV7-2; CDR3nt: TGTGCCAGCAGCCCCCGACAGCCTCTCACAGATACGCAGTATTTT; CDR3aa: CASSPRQPLTDTQYF
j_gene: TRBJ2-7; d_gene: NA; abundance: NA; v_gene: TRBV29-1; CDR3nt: TGCAGCCTGGCTGGAAAGGGGGTCTACGAGCAGTACTTC; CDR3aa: CSLAGKGVYEQYF
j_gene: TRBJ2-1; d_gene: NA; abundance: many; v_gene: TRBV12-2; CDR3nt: TGTGCAAGTCGCTTAGCCTACCGGGAGCGATGGGGCAGGTCCTACAATGAGCAGTTCTTC; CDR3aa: CASRLAYRERWGRSYNEQFF
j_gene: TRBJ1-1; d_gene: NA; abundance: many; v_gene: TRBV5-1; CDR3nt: TGCGCCAGCAGCCCCGGGTGGGGGAGGAACACTGAAGCTTTCTTT; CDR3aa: CASSPGWGRNTEAFF
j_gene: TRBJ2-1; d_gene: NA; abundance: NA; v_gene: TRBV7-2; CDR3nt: TGTGCCAGCAGCTTAGAGGGGAGAGGAACTGAGCAGTTCTTC; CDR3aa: CASSLEGRGTEQFF
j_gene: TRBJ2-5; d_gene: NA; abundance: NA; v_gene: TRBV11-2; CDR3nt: TGTGCCAGCAGCTTTTCATGGGAGACCCAGTACTTC; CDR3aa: CASSFSWETQYF
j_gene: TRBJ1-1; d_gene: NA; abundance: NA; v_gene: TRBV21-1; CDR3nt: TGTGCCAGCAGCAAAGGACCTACAGCGTTGAGCACTGAAGCTTTCTTT; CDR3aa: CASSKGPTALSTEAFF
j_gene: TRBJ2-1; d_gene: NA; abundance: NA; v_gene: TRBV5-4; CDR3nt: TGTGCCAGCAGCCCCAACAGGGCCGGATACAATGAGCAGTTCTTC; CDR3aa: CASSPNRAGYNEQFF
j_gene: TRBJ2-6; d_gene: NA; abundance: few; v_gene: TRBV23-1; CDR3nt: TGCGCCAGCAGCGTTCAGGGATACCACTCTGGGGCCAACGTCCTGACTTTC; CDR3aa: CASSVQGYHSGANVLTF
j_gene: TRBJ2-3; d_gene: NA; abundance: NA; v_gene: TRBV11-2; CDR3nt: TGTGCCAGCAGCCTAAGGAGGGGGGCAACACCAACAGATACGCAGTATTTT; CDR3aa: CASSLRRGATPTDTQYF
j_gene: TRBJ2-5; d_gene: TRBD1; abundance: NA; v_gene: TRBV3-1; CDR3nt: TGTGCCAGCAGCCAAAGGGACAGGCCGGAGACCCAGTACTTC; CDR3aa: CASSQRDRPETQYF
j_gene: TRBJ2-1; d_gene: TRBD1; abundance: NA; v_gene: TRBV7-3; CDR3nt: TGTGCCAGCAGCAAACAACCCGGGACAGGGGCTAGCGAGCAGTTCTTC; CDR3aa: CASSKQPGTGASEQFF
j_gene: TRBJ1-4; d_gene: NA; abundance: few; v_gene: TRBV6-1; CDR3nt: TGTGCCAGCCTGGATGAAAAACTGTTTTTT; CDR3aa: CASLDEKLFF
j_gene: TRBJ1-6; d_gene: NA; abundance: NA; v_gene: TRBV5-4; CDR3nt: TGTGCCAGCAGCTACAGACGAACAGGTGATTATAATTCACCCCTCCACTTT; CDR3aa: CASSYRRTGDYNSPLHF
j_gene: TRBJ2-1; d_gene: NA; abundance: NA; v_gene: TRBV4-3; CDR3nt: TGCGCCAGCAGCGTCCCGGGGACATGGGTGCAGTTCTTC; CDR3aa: CASSVPGTWVQFF
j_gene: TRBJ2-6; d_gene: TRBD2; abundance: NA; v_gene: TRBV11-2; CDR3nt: TGTGCCAGCAGCTTAGTACGCGGGAGGCTCTCTGGGGCCAACGTCCTGACTTTC; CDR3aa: CASSLVRGRLSGANVLTF
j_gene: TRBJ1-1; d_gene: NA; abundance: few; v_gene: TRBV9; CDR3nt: TGTGCCAGCAGCGAGGAGATCGGGACGGTCGTGGGGAACACTGAAGCTTTCTTT; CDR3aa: CASSEEIGTVVGNTEAFF
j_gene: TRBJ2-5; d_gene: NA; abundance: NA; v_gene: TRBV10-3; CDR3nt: TGTGCCATCAGTGTTGGGGCCCAAGAGACCCAGTACTTC; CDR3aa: CAISVGAQETQYF
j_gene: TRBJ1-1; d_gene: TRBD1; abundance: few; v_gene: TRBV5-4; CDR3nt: TGTGCCAGCAGCCGCCGGGACAGGGATGCTGAAGCTTTCTTT; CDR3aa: CASSRRDRDAEAFF
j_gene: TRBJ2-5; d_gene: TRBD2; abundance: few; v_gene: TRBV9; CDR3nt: TGTGCCAGCAGCGCCATAGCGGGGGGCCAAGAGACCCAGTACTTC; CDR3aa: CASSAIAGGQETQYF
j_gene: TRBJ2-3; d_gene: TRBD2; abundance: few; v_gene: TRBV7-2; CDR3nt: TGTGCCAGCAGCATGGGACTAGCGGGGTTCACAGATACGCAGTATTTT; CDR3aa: CASSMGLAGFTDTQYF
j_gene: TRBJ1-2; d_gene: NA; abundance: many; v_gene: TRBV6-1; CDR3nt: TGTGCCAGCAGTGAGGGCGCTCGCTTCTATGGCTACACCTTC; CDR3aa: CASSEGARFYGYTF
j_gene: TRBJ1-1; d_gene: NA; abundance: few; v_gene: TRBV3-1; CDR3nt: TGTGCCAGCAGCCAACCAGGGGTACGCACTGAAGCTTTCTTT; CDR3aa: CASSQPGVRTEAFF
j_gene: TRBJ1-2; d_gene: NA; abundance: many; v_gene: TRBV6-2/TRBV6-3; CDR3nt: TGTGCCAGCAGTTCCGGGAACTATGGCTACACCTTC; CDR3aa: CASSSGNYGYTF
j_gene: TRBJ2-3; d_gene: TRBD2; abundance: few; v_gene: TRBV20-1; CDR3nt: TGCAGTGCTAGAGATACGGGTTTCGCGGGGGGCACAGATACGCAGTATTTT; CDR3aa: CSARDTGFAGGTDTQYF
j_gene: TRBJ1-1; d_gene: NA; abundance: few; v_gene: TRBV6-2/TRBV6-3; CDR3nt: TGTGCCAGCAGCCAACAGACAGGCACTGAAGCTTTCTTT; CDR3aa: CASSQQTGTEAFF
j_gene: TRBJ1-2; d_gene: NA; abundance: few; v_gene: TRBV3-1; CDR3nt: TGTGCCAGCAGCCGAGAGGGTCAGGGAAGGGGTGGCTACACCTTC; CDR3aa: CASSREGQGRGGYTF
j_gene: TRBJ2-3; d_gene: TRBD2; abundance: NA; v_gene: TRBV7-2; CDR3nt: TGTGCCAGCAGCTTAAGGGGGACTAGCGCAGATACGCAGTATTTT; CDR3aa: CASSLRGTSADTQYF
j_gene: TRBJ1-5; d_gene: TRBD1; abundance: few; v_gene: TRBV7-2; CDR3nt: TGTGCCAGCAGGGCCACCGGGGACAGGGGGTTGCCCCAGCATTTT; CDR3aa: CASRATGDRGLPQHF
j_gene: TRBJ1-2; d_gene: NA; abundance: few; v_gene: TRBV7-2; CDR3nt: TGTGCCAGCAGCTTAGGTCCGGCGCCTAACTATGGCTACACCTTC; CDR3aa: CASSLGPAPNYGYTF
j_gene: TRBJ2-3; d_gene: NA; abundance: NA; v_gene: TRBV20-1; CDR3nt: TGCAGTGCTAGCTGGGGTCTCGACACAGATACGCAGTATTTT; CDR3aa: CSASWGLDTDTQYF
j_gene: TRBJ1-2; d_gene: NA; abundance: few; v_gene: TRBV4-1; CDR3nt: TGCGCCAGCAGCCAAGGTGTTCAAAGGAATGGCTACACTTTC; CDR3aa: CASSQGVQRNGYTF
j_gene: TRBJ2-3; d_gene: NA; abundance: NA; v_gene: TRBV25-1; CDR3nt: TGTGCCAGCAGTGATCACAGGGTAGATACGCAGTATTTT; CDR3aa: CASSDHRVDTQYF
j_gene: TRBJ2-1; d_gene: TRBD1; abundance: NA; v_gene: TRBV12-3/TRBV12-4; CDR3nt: TGTGCCAGCAGGGACAGGGAAGGGAATGAGCAGTTCTTC; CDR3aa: CASRDREGNEQFF
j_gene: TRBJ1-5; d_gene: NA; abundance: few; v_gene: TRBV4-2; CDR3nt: TGTGCCAGCAGCCAAGAAGTGGGGCGGATTTGGCCCCAGCATTTT; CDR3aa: CASSQEVGRIWPQHF
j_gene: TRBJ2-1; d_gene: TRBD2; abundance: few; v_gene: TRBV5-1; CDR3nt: TGCGCCAGCAGCCCGGATGGGCGGGGGGATGGTTATGAGCAGTTCTTC; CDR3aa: CASSPDGRGDGYEQFF
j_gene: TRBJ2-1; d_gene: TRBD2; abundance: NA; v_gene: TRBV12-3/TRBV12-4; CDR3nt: TGTGCCAGCAACCCCGGGGGGACGATTTACAATGAGCAGTTCTTC; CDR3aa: CASNPGGTIYNEQFF
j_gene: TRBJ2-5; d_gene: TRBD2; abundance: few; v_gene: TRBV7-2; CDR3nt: TGTGCCAGCAGCCCTACCCCGACTAGCGGGGGGGAGGGGACCCAGTACTTC; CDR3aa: CASSPTPTSGGEGTQYF